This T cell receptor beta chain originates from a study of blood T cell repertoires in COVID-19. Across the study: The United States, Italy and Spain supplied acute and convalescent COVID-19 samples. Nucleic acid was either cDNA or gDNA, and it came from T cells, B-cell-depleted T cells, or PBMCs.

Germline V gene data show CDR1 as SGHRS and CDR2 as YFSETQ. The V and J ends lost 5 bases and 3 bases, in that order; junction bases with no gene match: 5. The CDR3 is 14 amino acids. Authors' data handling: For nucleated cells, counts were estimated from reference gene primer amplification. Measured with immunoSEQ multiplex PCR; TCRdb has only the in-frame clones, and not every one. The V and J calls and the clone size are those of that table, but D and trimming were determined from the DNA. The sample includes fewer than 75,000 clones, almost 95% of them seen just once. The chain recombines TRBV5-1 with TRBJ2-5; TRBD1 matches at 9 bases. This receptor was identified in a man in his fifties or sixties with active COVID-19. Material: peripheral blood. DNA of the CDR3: TGCGCCAGCAGGGCCGGGACAGGGAAAGAGACCCAGTACTTC. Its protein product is CASRAGTGKETQYF.